The 14 T cell receptor beta chains listed next were all sequenced from one sample in a study of cytomegalovirus exposure and HLA in healthy donors. Produced via immunoSEQ multiplex PCR; TCRdb's table is partial and in-frame only. The sample has under 80,000 clones, around 89% seen once. Sequencing was done on a sample of PBMCs. The receptor set was obtained from a woman younger than 35 in good health and CMV-seronegative.

This sequence joins TRBV2 and TRBJ1-6, with D possibly TRBD1 on 6 matching bases. From germline, CDR1 is SNHLY and CDR2 FYNNEI. CDR3 length: 18 amino acids. The V end was cut by 6 bases, the J end by 0 bases, with 18 bases between. The CDR3 here is CASSKINRDSSYNSPLHF. CDR3 coding DNA: TGTGCCAGCAGCAAGATTAACAGGGATAGCTCCTATAATTCACCCCTCCACTTT.

This clone is a singleton in its sample. The chain employs TRBV7-8 and TRBJ2-2, with 9 bases lining up with TRBD2. This CDR3 is built from 18 residues. Germline loops: CDR1 SGHVS, CDR2 FQNEAQ. J gave up 3 bases and V 0 bases, and 8 bases lay outside the gene matches. The CDR3 loop reads CASSLAYGLAMDTGELFF. The CDR3 DNA is TGTGCCAGCAGCTTAGCTTATGGACTAGCGATGGACACCGGGGAGCTGTTTTTT. Filled out from reference TRBV7-8 and TRBJ2-2, the complete variable domain reads GAGVSQSPRYKVAKRGQDVALRCDPISGHVSLFWYQQALGQGPEFLTYFQNEAQLDKSGLPSDRFFAERPEGSVSTLKIQRTQQEDSAVYLCASSLAYGLAMDTGELFFGEGSRLTVL.

The chain recombines TRBV6-5 with TRBJ2-2, with 9 bases that match TRBD2. With 8 bases clipped from V and 6 bases from J, the junction kept 1 base outside the gene matches. This CDR3 is built from 12 residues. In germline, CDR1 is MNHEY, CDR2 SVGAGI. In nucleotides, the CDR3 is TGTGCCAGCTGCGGGAGGGCCGGGGAGCTGTTTTTT. Amino acid sequence: CASCGRAGELFF.

This chain links TRBV5-4 with TRBJ2-1; 7 positions agree with TRBD2. With V trimmed by 2 bases and J by 0 bases, 5 bases remained unmatched. The CDR3 is 16 residues long. CDR1 and CDR2 (germline): SGHNT, YYREEE (reference sequence). As DNA, the CDR3 is TGTGCCAGCAGCTTCGGGGTAGCGGGCTCCTACAATGAGCAGTTCTTC. It is translated as CASSFGVAGSYNEQFF.

The CDR3 sequence is CASSEYPGKVQPQHF. The CDR3 nucleotides read TGTGCCAGCAGTGAGTATCCAGGGAAGGTTCAGCCCCAGCATTTT. This chain links TRBV6-1 with TRBJ1-5; possible D gene TRBD1, 5 bases. Germline loops: CDR1 MNHNS, CDR2 SASEGT. The CDR3 has 15 residues. V lost 3 bases and J 6 bases, leaving 15 bases between the germline ends.

The rearrangement joins TRBV5-1 to TRBJ2-1; D possibly corresponds to TRBD2 (5 bases). The CDR3 is 14 amino acids. Germline loops: CDR1 SGHRS, CDR2 YFSETQ. Trimming took off 1 base at V and 8 bases at J, with 13 bases between the two ends. CDR3 sequence (DNA): TGCGCCAGCAGCTTGCTGGGGAGTTTCGATGAGCAGTTCTTC. Amino acid sequence: CASSLLGSFDEQFF.

J is TRBJ2-2 and V is TRBV11-3; 8 nucleotides line up with TRBD1. The length of the CDR3 is 14 residues. The germline V gene encodes CDR1 SGHNT and CDR2 YENEEA. The V gene end was trimmed by 6 bases and the J gene end by 4 bases; junction bases not matched to a gene: 4. CDR3 nucleotide sequence: TGTGCCAGCAGAGACAGGGGATCCACCGGGGAGCTGTTTTTT. This encodes CASRDRGSTGELFF. The full variable domain, in which reference TRBV11-3 and TRBJ2-2 provide the parts outside the CDR3, is EAGVVQSPRYKIIEKKQPVAFWCNPISGHNTLYWYLQNLGQGPELLIRYENEEAVDDSQLPKDRFSAERLKGVDSTLKIQPAELGDSAVYLCASRDRGSTGELFFGEGSRLTVL.

The chain employs TRBV29-1 and TRBJ2-5; 16 bases match TRBD2. The CDR3 consists of 16 residues. With V trimmed by 4 bases and J by 3 bases, 5 bases remained unmatched. Germline V gene data show CDR1 as SQVTM and CDR2 as ANQGSEA. The CDR3 DNA is TGCAGCGTTGGGGGGACTAGCGGGAGGGGAAAAGAGACCCAGTACTTC. It is translated as CSVGGTSGRGKETQYF.

The chain recombines TRBV27 with TRBJ1-1; a weak D match, TRBD1 (6 bases). The germline V and J ends were trimmed by 7 bases and 7 bases, with 16 bases remaining between them. The CDR3 loop spans 13 amino acids. Germline V gives CDR1 MNHEY, CDR2 SMNVEV (reference sequence). CDR3 nucleotides: TGTGCCAGCAAAGCACCAGGGGTTCATGAAGCTTTCTTT. Translation: CASKAPGVHEAFF.

This sequence joins TRBV6-1 and TRBJ1-1; TRBD1 is a possible D gene (6 bases). The V gene lost 4 bases and the J gene lost 11 bases, with 14 bases spanning the gap. CDR1 is MNHNS and CDR2 is SASEGT in the germline V gene. CDR3 size: 12 residues. The CDR3 is CASSVHRARAFF. In DNA form, the CDR3 reads TGTGCCAGCAGTGTCCACAGGGCGCGGGCTTTCTTT.

The chain joins TRBV12-5 to TRBJ1-5; 8 positions match TRBD1. J was trimmed by 9 bases and V by 7 bases; bases with no gene match: 17. This CDR3 has 16 residues. Germline V CDR1 and CDR2: LGHNT, FRNRAP. The CDR3 spells CASAPGIRGRSWPQHF. The CDR3 region has the DNA TGTGCTAGTGCACCGGGGATCAGGGGGCGATCTTGGCCCCAGCATTTT. The full variable domain, completed using reference TRBV12-5 and TRBJ1-5, is DARVTQTPRHKVTEMGQEVTMRCQPILGHNTVFWYRQTMMQGLELLAYFRNRAPLDDSGMPKDRFSAEMPDATLATLKIQPSEPRDSAVYFCASAPGIRGRSWPQHFGDGTRLSIL.

This clone was observed a single time. The chain has TRBV18 and TRBJ2-7; TRBD2 agrees at 7 bases. The CDR3 is 14 amino acids. J lost 3 bases, V lost 5 bases, and 7 bases had no gene match. Germline lookup yields CDR1 KGHSH and CDR2 LQKENI. CDR3 nucleotides: TGTGCCAGCTCAAGATCGGGCGGGGGCTACGAGCAGTACTTC. It specifies CASSRSGGGYEQYF.

The chain joins TRBV9 to TRBJ2-1, with 10 bases fitting TRBD1. This CDR3 region has 14 residues. Trimming at V came to 7 bases and at J to 5 bases, leaving 6 bases not matched to a gene. Per the germline V gene, CDR1 is SGDLS and CDR2 is YYNGEE. DNA of the CDR3: TGTGCCAGCCACGCGGGGACAGGGGACAATGAGCAGTTCTTC. This translates into CASHAGTGDNEQFF.

The chain joins TRBV7-8 to TRBJ1-2; no firm D call. V was cut by 4 bases and J by 5 bases, with 11 bases left in between. The CDR3 covers 13 residues. Germline V CDR1 and CDR2: SGHVS, FQNEAQ. This chain's CDR3 is CASSWSRGYGYTF. The CDR3 nucleotides are TGTGCCAGCAGCTGGAGCCGCGGATATGGCTACACCTTC.